This T cell receptor beta chain came from a study of a mutant IDH1 vaccine in newly diagnosed glioma. Study-level information: In some groups vaccination began 4-6 weeks post-radiotherapy; others received it with temozolomide. Males made up 62.5% and females approximately 38% of treated patients, whose mean age was around 40 years.

About this clone itself: The target antigen is unknown.

This CDR3 comprises 13 residues. Germline V gene lookup returns CDR1 SNHLY and CDR2 FYNNEI. V was shortened by 6 bases and J by 1 base, with 9 bases between the two germline ends. Time point of the sample: week 23, last vaccination. Mutant IDH1 20-mer peptide, at 300 ug, made up each vaccine dose, with topical imiquimod. Sequencing used immunoSEQ multiplex PCR; TCRdb keeps in-frame clones, though not all of them. In the table there are roughly 43,000 clones, approximately 84% of which are singletons. This sample comprised PBMCs, obtained from a glioma patient whose treatment included an IDH1 peptide vaccine. The clonotype comes from a woman younger than 30 with glioma. Some clones in this sample may be carry-over from other donors' samples. The chain is built from TRBV2 and TRBJ1-1, with D possibly being TRBD1 (5 bases). CDR3 amino acids: CASRLDRNTEAFF. DNA for the CDR3: TGTGCCAGCAGGCTAGACAGGAACACTGAAGCTTTCTTT.